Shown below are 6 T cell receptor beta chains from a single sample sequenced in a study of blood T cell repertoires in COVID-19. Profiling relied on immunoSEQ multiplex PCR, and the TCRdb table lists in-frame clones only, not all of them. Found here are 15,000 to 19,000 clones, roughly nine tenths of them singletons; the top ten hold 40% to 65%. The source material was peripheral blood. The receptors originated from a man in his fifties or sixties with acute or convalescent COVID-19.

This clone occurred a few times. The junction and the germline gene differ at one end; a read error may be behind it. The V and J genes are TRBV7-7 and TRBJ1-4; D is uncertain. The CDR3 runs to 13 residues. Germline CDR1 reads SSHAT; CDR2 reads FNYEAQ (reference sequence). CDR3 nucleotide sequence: TGTGCTAGCAGCTCCAACCCAGGAGAAAAACTGTTTTTT. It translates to CASSSNPGEKLFF.

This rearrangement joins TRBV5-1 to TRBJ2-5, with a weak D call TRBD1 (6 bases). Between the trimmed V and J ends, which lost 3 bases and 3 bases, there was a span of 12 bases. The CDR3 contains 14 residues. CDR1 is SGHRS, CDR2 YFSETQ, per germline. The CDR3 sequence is CASSSTGREETQYF. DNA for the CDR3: TGCGCCAGCAGCTCCACAGGGCGGGAAGAGACCCAGTACTTC.

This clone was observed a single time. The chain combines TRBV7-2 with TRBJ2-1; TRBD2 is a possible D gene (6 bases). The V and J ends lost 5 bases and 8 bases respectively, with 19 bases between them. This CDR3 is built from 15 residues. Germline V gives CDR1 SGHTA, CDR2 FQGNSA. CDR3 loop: CASSVTSNGGYEQFF. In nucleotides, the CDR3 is TGTGCCAGCAGCGTAACGTCAAACGGGGGTTATGAGCAGTTCTTC.

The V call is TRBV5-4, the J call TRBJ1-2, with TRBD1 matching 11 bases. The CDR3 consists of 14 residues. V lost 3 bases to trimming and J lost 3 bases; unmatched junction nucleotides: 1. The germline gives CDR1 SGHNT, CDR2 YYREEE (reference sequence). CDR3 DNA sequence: TGTGCCAGCAGCTGGGACAGGGGGTACTATGGCTACACCTTC. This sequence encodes CASSWDRGYYGYTF.

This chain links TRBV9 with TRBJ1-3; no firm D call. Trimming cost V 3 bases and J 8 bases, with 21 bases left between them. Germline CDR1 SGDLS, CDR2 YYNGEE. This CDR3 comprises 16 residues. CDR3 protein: CASSEKGGSFEDTIYF. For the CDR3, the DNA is TGTGCCAGCAGCGAGAAAGGCGGCAGCTTTGAGGACACCATATATTTT.

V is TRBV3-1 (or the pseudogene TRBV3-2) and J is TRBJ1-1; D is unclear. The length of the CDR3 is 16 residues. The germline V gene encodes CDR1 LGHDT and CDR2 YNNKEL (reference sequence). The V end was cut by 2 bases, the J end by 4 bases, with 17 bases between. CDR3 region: CASSQRIRGRATEAFF. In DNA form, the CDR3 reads TGTGCCAGCAGCCAACGGATTAGAGGGCGGGCCACTGAAGCTTTCTTT.